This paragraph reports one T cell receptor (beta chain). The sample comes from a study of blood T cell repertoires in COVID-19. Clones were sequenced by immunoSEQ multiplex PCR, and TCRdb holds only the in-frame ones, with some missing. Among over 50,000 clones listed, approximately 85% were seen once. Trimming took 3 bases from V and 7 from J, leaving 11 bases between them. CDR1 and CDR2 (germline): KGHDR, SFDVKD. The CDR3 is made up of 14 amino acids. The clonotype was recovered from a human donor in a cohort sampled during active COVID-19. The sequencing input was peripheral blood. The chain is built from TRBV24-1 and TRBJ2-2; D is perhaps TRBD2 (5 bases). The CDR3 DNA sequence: TGTGCCACCAGTGATCTGAGGGTTAACGGGGAGCTGTTTTTT. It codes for CATSDLRVNGELFF.